Reported below is one T cell receptor (beta chain). Its cognate antigen is unknown. These data belong to a study of shared clonotypes between healthy human individuals. Across the study: Ranging from 18 to 49 in age, donors were a couple of women and three men. General study points: Clonotypes that were shared across a handful of donors made up around 5.5% of naive CD4 clonotypes. The donor pool, a small one, limited the genetic and exposure-history diversity represented.

TCRdb's table, derived via immunoSEQ multiplex PCR, lists solely in-frame clones and lacks some. The table has roughly 2.5 million clones, around 90% seen once. The source of this sequence is a man aged 18 to 29 in good health. Sequencing was carried out using naive CD4+ T cells sorted from blood. Described subset: CD45RA+ positively selected.

The chain's CDR3 is CASSFPGFATDTQYF. The CDR3 region has the DNA TGTGCCAGCAGCTTCCCGGGGTTTGCCACAGATACGCAGTATTTT. The chain uses TRBV5-4 and TRBJ2-3, with TRBD2 as a possible D gene (5 bases). Per germline, CDR1 SGHNT and CDR2 YYREEE (reference sequence). Trimming removed 2 bases from V and 2 bases from J, with 12 bases in between. The CDR3 is 15 residues long.